Reported below is one T cell receptor beta chain. This record comes from a study of blood T cell repertoires in COVID-19. Overall study context: Samples taken during acute and convalescent COVID-19 were collected in the United States, Italy and Spain. Sample material is recorded as cDNA or gDNA derived from T cells, B-cell-depleted T cells, or PBMCs.

The CDR3 has 17 amino acids. Germline assignment: CDR1 SGHTS and CDR2 YDEGEE. Germline trimming cut 4 bases from V and 6 bases from J; bases unmatched to any gene: 13. Authors' processing steps: Estimates of nucleated cell counts were drawn from the amplification of reference gene primers. Sequencing used immunoSEQ multiplex PCR; TCRdb keeps in-frame clones, though not all of them. That table gives V, J and clone size, and the DNA gave D and trimming. The sample consists of around 77,000 clones, more than 80% of them appearing once. This clonotype was obtained from an elderly man with acute or convalescent COVID-19. Sequenced: peripheral blood. The rearrangement links TRBV5-8 to TRBJ1-5, with 10 bases lining up with TRBD1. The CDR3 DNA is TGTGCCAGCAGCCGAGGACAGGGGGATCTATGGGGTCAGCCCCAGCATTTT. It is translated as CASSRGQGDLWGQPQHF. Combining the CDR3 with reference TRBV5-8 and TRBJ1-5 gives the whole variable domain EAGVTQSPTHLIKTRGQQATLRCSPISGHTSVYWYQQALGLGLQFLLWYDEGEERNRGNFPPRFSGRQFPNYSSELNVNALELEDSALYLCASSRGQGDLWGQPQHFGDGTRLSIL.